What follows describes a single T cell receptor (beta chain). Its antigen is unidentified. Profiling relied on immunoSEQ multiplex PCR, and the TCRdb table lists in-frame clones only, not all of them. The repertoire holds some 55,000 clones, 83% seen once, with 29% in the top ten. This specimen comes from a study of lymphopenia after photon versus proton radiotherapy. Study outcomes and limitations: Larger post-nadir TCR diversity loss correlated inversely with survival in deceased patients.

Trimming removed 4 bases from V and 2 bases from J; junction bases left unmatched: 8. Germline-derived CDR1 and CDR2 are SGHAT and FQNNGV. This CDR3 contains 16 residues. This sample comprised peripheral blood, obtained from a patient treated with photon-based radiotherapy. The TCR sequence derives from a man in his fifties or sixties with gastric cancer. This chain uses TRBV11-2 with TRBJ1-3; 7 positions match TRBD1. The CDR3 here is CASSSLRGTAGNTIYF. The DNA of the CDR3 is TGTGCCAGCAGCTCCTTGAGGGGGACAGCTGGAAACACCATATATTTT.